The 26 T cell receptor beta chains given below trace back to one sample, sequenced in a study of T-cell reconstitution after alpha-beta-depleted transplantation in children (dated by TCRdb to between 2015 and 2016). The method was PCR. Sequencing relied on an Illumina HiSeq 2500. TCR libraries were prepared with molecular barcoding, using unique molecular identifiers to normalize TCRbeta repertoire quantification. The public reads were run again by TCRdb, first through fastp at Q25 and then through MiXCR, and only productive beta chains were kept. A single entry per CDR3 protein holds the most common genes and DNA from its merged rows. For this sample the table gives roughly 100,000 distinct CDR3 sequences, of which roughly 8.8% were detected only once. The ten largest make up 5.5% to 8% of the sample. Specimen: PBMCs from the stem cell graft donor, collected from the stem cell graft. These receptors were taken from a human donor who donated a stem cell graft to a child with congenital amegakaryocytic thrombocytopenia.

This clonotype was recorded many times. This rearrangement joins TRBV20-1 to TRBJ2-1, with D hard to call. Germline V gives CDR1 DFQATT, CDR2 SNEGSKA (reference sequence). This CDR3 has 13 amino acids. V lost 4 bases and J 9 bases, leaving 16 bases between the germline ends. The CDR3 protein is CSANRAPLGEQFF. The DNA for the CDR3 is TGCAGTGCTAACCGGGCCCCCCTTGGTGAGCAGTTCTTC.

This clonotype has at least ten counts. V gene TRBV3-1 combines with J gene TRBJ2-1; TRBD1 or TRBD2 may be the D gene (7 bases each). Trimming took off 1 base at V and 4 bases at J, with 14 bases between the two ends. The germline V gene encodes CDR1 LGHDT and CDR2 YNNKEL (reference sequence). The CDR3 is 16 residues long. The DNA of the CDR3 is TGTGCCAGCAGCCAAGGAAACAGGGGAGGGTACAATGAGCAGTTCTTC. As protein: CASSQGNRGGYNEQFF.

This sequence joins TRBV10-3 and TRBJ2-7, with D unclear. The CDR3 covers 11 residues. The germline V gene has CDR1 ENHRY and CDR2 SYGVKD. V lost 5 bases and J 5 bases, leaving 7 bases between the germline ends. CDR3 protein: CAISRSDEQYF. CDR3 DNA sequence: TGTGCCATCAGTCGGAGCGACGAGCAGTACTTC.

The CDR3 nucleotides are TGTGCCAGCAGCTTTGGGACCCCGTATAATTCACCCCTCCACTTT. Translated, it gives CASSFGTPYNSPLHF. J is TRBJ1-6 and V is TRBV5-6, with a tentative D call TRBD1 (5 bases). The CDR3 is made up of 15 amino acids. Germline V gene data show CDR1 as SGHDT and CDR2 as YYEEEE. Between the trimmed V and J ends, which lost 2 bases and 4 bases, there was a span of 10 bases.

This clonotype appeared many times. The chain uses TRBV6-5 and TRBJ2-2; D is unclear. Germline V CDR1 and CDR2: MNHEY, SVGAGI. The CDR3 runs to 15 residues. Deletions cut 2 bases from V and 6 bases from J, with 13 bases between. The chain's CDR3 is CASSYGLEVSGELFF. For the CDR3, the DNA is TGTGCCAGCAGTTACGGGCTAGAGGTATCCGGGGAGCTGTTTTTT.

This clonotype showed up many times. V usage is TRBV12-3 or TRBV12-4 and J usage is TRBJ2-2, with 7 bases aligning to TRBD1. The CDR3 runs 15 residues. The V gene end was trimmed by 4 bases and the J gene end by 2 bases; junction bases not matched to a gene: 4. CDR3 in amino acids: CASSSGTENTGELFF. The CDR3 DNA follows: TGTGCCAGCAGTTCCGGGACAGAAAACACCGGGGAGCTGTTTTTT.

There are many counts of this clonotype. This rearrangement joins TRBV20-1 to TRBJ1-1; D gene uncertain. Germline CDR1 reads DFQATT; CDR2 reads SNEGSKA (reference sequence). The CDR3 covers 12 residues. Trimming shortened V by 6 bases and J by 3 bases, and 11 bases separated the two germline ends. CDR3 sequence (DNA): TGCAGTGCCACTCCCACAGACACTGAAGCTTTCTTT. It specifies CSATPTDTEAFF.

This clonotype was counted at least ten times. The chain couples TRBV11-3 to TRBJ1-5; the D is unclear. From germline, CDR1 is SGHNT and CDR2 YENEEA. This CDR3 has 12 residues. Trimming left V 8 bases short and J 2 bases short, with 7 bases between. CDR3 DNA: TGTGCCAGCGATCGGCGCAATCAGCCCCAGCATTTT. Translating it yields CASDRRNQPQHF. Variable domain in full (rest from reference TRBV11-3 and TRBJ1-5): EAGVVQSPRYKIIEKKQPVAFWCNPISGHNTLYWYLQNLGQGPELLIRYENEEAVDDSQLPKDRFSAERLKGVDSTLKIQPAELGDSAVYLCASDRRNQPQHFGDGTRLSIL.

This clonotype was observed many times. The J gene is TRBJ2-7, the V gene TRBV3-1; a possible D gene is TRBD2 (5 bases). The V gene's germline CDR1 is LGHDT and CDR2 YNNKEL (reference sequence). CDR3 size: 11 residues. Between the trimmed V and J ends, which lost 1 base and 7 bases, there was a span of 5 bases. CDR3 sequence (DNA): TGTGCCAGCAGCCAAGGGGAGGAGCAGTACTTC. Translating gives CASSQGEEQYF.

This clonotype was detected a few times. The CDR3 DNA follows: TGTGCCAGCAGGCCCGTTGGGGGGAATGGCAATCAGCCCCAGCATTTT. This gives the protein CASRPVGGNGNQPQHF. J is TRBJ1-5 and V is TRBV27; D may be TRBD1 (5 bases). Trimming pared 6 bases from V and 2 bases from J, leaving 17 bases between. The germline gives CDR1 MNHEY, CDR2 SMNVEV (reference sequence). The CDR3 runs to 16 residues.

This clonotype was observed many times. This chain connects TRBV25-1 to TRBJ1-5, with 8 bases that match TRBD1. In germline, CDR1 is MGHDK, CDR2 SYGVNS. The CDR3 contains 16 residues. V lost 5 bases and J lost 3; bases outside the gene matches: 9. This chain's CDR3 is CASSPSRQGINQPQHF. Here the CDR3 DNA reads TGTGCCAGCAGTCCGAGTCGACAGGGGATCAATCAGCCCCAGCATTTT.

In this sample, this clonotype turned up many times. The chain recombines TRBV10-2 with TRBJ2-7; D perhaps matches TRBD1 (6 bases). This CDR3 comprises 12 residues. The germline CDR1 and CDR2 sequences are WSHSY and SAAADI. The ends were cut back, 3 bases at V and 4 bases at J, with 7 bases in the middle. CDR3 protein: CASSDRGYEQYF. For the CDR3, the DNA is TGCGCCAGCAGTGACAGGGGTTACGAGCAGTACTTC.

This clonotype was recorded at least ten times. The chain has TRBV7-2 and TRBJ2-7, with TRBD2 matching 11 bases. This CDR3 spans 16 amino acids. From germline, CDR1 is SGHTA and CDR2 FQGNSA. Trimming cost V 6 bases and J 1 base; bases outside gene matches: 8. CDR3 in amino acids: CASRPGLAEGSYEQYF. CDR3 coding DNA: TGTGCCAGCAGGCCGGGACTAGCGGAGGGATCCTACGAGCAGTACTTC.

Only a few counts were recorded for this clonotype. CDR3 in amino acids: CSAWPGTGNKPQHF. The CDR3 nucleotides read TGCAGTGCGTGGCCCGGGACAGGGAACAAGCCCCAGCATTTT. The chain is built from TRBV20-1 and TRBJ1-5, with TRBD1 matching 9 bases. J lost 8 bases, V lost 6 bases, and 11 bases had no gene match. Germline V gene lookup returns CDR1 DFQATT and CDR2 SNEGSKA (reference sequence). The CDR3 length is 14 residues.

This clonotype came up a few times. The chain uses TRBV9 and TRBJ2-7; D perhaps matches TRBD2 (5 bases). V was pared by 4 bases and J by 6 bases, with 14 bases between. CDR1 is SGDLS, CDR2 YYNGEE, per germline. The CDR3 has 13 residues. The chain's CDR3 is CASSPTPGFEQYF. In DNA, the CDR3 is TGTGCCAGCAGCCCTACCCCGGGGTTCGAGCAGTACTTC.

This clonotype was seen at least ten times. The V and J genes are TRBV20-1 and TRBJ1-5, with a weak D call TRBD1 (5 bases). Trimming took off 4 bases at V and 3 bases at J, with 16 bases between the two ends. Germline-derived CDR1 and CDR2 are DFQATT and SNEGSKA (reference sequence). This CDR3 is 15 amino acids long. CDR3 coding DNA: TGCAGTGCTACTAGGTCAACAGGTAACAATCAGCCCCAGCATTTT. Translated, it gives CSATRSTGNNQPQHF.

This clonotype was counted ten times or more. This rearrangement joins TRBV27 to TRBJ2-5; D unclear. CDR1 is MNHEY and CDR2 is SMNVEV in the germline V gene (reference sequence). The CDR3 covers 13 residues. V was trimmed by 6 bases and J by 0 bases, leaving 8 bases between them. As DNA, the CDR3 is TGTGCCAGCAGCTCCCTGTACCAAGAGACCCAGTACTTC. As protein: CASSSLYQETQYF.

This clonotype was counted at least ten times. V usage is TRBV12-3 or TRBV12-4 and J usage is TRBJ2-7; D is unclear. Trimming took off 5 bases at V and 0 bases at J, with 8 bases between the two ends. The CDR3 has 13 amino acids. The CDR3 sequence: CASSTPSSYEQYF. The CDR3 bases are TGTGCCAGCAGTACCCCGAGCTCCTACGAGCAGTACTTC.

This clonotype has at least ten counts. The chain recombines TRBV5-1 with TRBJ2-7, with 8 bases fitting TRBD2. The V segment lost 4 bases and the J segment 6 bases; nucleotides outside the gene matches: 6. Germline V gives CDR1 SGHRS, CDR2 YFSETQ. This CDR3 has 13 amino acids. The CDR3 reads CASSREGSSEQYF. The DNA for the CDR3 is TGCGCCAGCAGCCGGGAGGGGTCTTCCGAGCAGTACTTC.

This clonotype has ten or more counts. The CDR3 DNA is TGTGCCAGCAGCTTAGGCAGGGGTCTGAGCTCCTACAATGAGCAGTTCTTC. Protein sequence: CASSLGRGLSSYNEQFF. The chain uses TRBV7-2 and TRBJ2-1; the D gene is possibly TRBD1 (6 bases). V dropped 1 base and J dropped 0 bases, with 13 bases sitting between them. Per germline, CDR1 SGHTA and CDR2 FQGNSA. This CDR3 is built from 17 residues.

This clonotype came up many times. The rearrangement uses TRBV20-1 and TRBJ2-7; perhaps TRBD2 as D (6 bases). This CDR3 has 15 amino acids. Trimming stripped 6 bases from V and 0 bases from J, with 18 bases between. Per the germline V gene, CDR1 is DFQATT and CDR2 is SNEGSKA (reference sequence). CDR3: CSATGRAGPSYEQYF. In DNA form, the CDR3 reads TGCAGTGCGACCGGGCGGGCGGGACCCTCCTACGAGCAGTACTTC.

This clonotype was detected a few times. V usage is TRBV20-1 and J usage is TRBJ1-1, with D possibly matching TRBD1 (5 bases). The CDR3 spans 15 residues. V shed 1 base and J shed 0 bases, with 12 bases lying between them. CDR1 is DFQATT and CDR2 is SNEGSKA in the germline V gene (reference sequence). In DNA, the CDR3 is TGCAGTGCTAGAGGCCCCAGACAGCTGAACACTGAAGCTTTCTTT. Its protein product is CSARGPRQLNTEAFF.

This clonotype was counted ten times or more. The chain uses TRBV6-5 and TRBJ2-7; 7 nucleotides agree with TRBD2. Per the germline V gene, CDR1 is MNHEY and CDR2 is SVGAGI. The junction had 11 bases not matched to a gene; V was cut back by 4 bases and J by 2 bases. This CDR3 has 16 amino acids. The CDR3 DNA follows: TGTGCCAGCAGTTCCTATCAAGCGGGGCCAGCCTACGAGCAGTACTTC. Translated, it gives CASSSYQAGPAYEQYF.

This clonotype was detected many times. V gene TRBV20-1 combines with J gene TRBJ1-1; TRBD1 matches at 9 bases. Germline CDR1 reads DFQATT; CDR2 reads SNEGSKA (reference sequence). The length of the CDR3 is 18 residues. With 1 base clipped from V and 4 bases from J, the junction kept 16 bases outside the gene matches. The CDR3 loop reads CSARAAPGQGRGFTEAFF. In DNA form, the CDR3 reads TGCAGTGCTAGAGCCGCACCGGGACAGGGACGTGGGTTCACTGAAGCTTTCTTT.

This clonotype has ten or more counts. The gene calls are TRBV20-1 and TRBJ1-1, with unresolved D. The CDR3 consists of 13 residues. Per germline, CDR1 DFQATT and CDR2 SNEGSKA (reference sequence). V was clipped by 3 bases and J by 0 bases, with 8 bases between them. Here the CDR3 reads CSASNAVNTEAFF. The CDR3 DNA sequence: TGCAGTGCTAGTAACGCGGTGAACACTGAAGCTTTCTTT.

This clonotype has at least ten counts. The CDR3 loop is CATSDTGGAQETQYF. In DNA form, the CDR3 reads TGTGCCACCAGTGATACGGGGGGGGCTCAAGAGACCCAGTACTTC. The rearrangement links TRBV24-1 to TRBJ2-5; 8 positions match TRBD2. Germline CDR1 KGHDR, CDR2 SFDVKD. The J segment lost 2 bases and the V segment lost 3 bases, leaving 4 bases of the junction unmatched. The CDR3 is made up of 15 amino acids.